A selection of T cell receptor beta chains follows, all from one sample in a study of control samples from healthy donors and cancer patients. This table comes from immunoSEQ multiplex PCR, and its TCRdb copy is limited to in-frame clones, with some not included. The sample lists 110,000 or so clones, approximately 82% occurring once. Sequencing was performed on blood. These receptors came from a man aged 18 to 35 in good health. The CDR3 runs from the conserved cysteine through the conserved F or W. The order of the fields is D gene, V gene, J gene, clone size, CDR3 protein, CDR3 DNA. A D gene is named only where the DNA matches it firmly. Rows give clone size only sometimes, using once, few, many, or a class for an expanded clone.

D: TRBD1; V: TRBV5-1; J: TRBJ2-5; size: -; CDR3: CASSSGQGVVETQYF; DNA: TGCGCCAGCAGTTCCGGACAGGGGGTGGTGGAGACCCAGTACTTC
D: -; V: TRBV5-1; J: TRBJ1-3; size: -; CDR3: CASSLGGPRSGNTIYF; DNA: TGCGCCAGCAGCTTGGGGGGACCCAGGTCAGGAAACACCATATATTTT
D: -; V: TRBV28; J: TRBJ1-6; size: -; CDR3: CAGARGGRSPLHF; DNA: TGTGCCGGCGCAAGAGGGGGGCGTTCACCCCTCCACTTT
D: TRBD1; V: TRBV19; J: TRBJ1-2; size: -; CDR3: CASSNEWDRGSANYGYTF; DNA: TGTGCCAGTAGTAACGAGTGGGACAGGGGTTCAGCTAACTATGGCTACACCTTC
D: TRBD2; V: TRBV2; J: TRBJ2-1; size: -; CDR3: CASSESLAGGLGEQFF; DNA: TGTGCCAGCAGTGAGAGCCTAGCGGGGGGGCTTGGTGAGCAGTTCTTC
D: -; V: TRBV19; J: TRBJ2-3; size: -; CDR3: CASSIGAGPGGDTQYF; DNA: TGTGCCAGTAGTATAGGGGCGGGTCCTGGAGGAGATACGCAGTATTTT
D: -; V: TRBV7-9; J: TRBJ2-1; size: -; CDR3: CASSLEEGPPPNEQFF; DNA: TGTGCCAGCAGCTTGGAGGAGGGGCCCCCCCCAAATGAGCAGTTCTTC
D: -; V: TRBV29-1; J: TRBJ1-1; size: few; CDR3: CSVEVQGREDTEAFF; DNA: TGCAGCGTTGAAGTTCAGGGGCGGGAGGACACTGAAGCTTTCTTT
D: -; V: TRBV25-1; J: TRBJ1-2; size: few; CDR3: CASSESYDYGYTF; DNA: TGTGCCAGCAGTGAATCTTACGACTATGGCTACACCTTC
D: -; V: TRBV2; J: TRBJ1-3; size: few; CDR3: CASSMGGSGNTIYF; DNA: TGTGCCAGCAGTATGGGGGGCTCTGGAAACACCATATATTTT
D: -; V: TRBV6-5; J: TRBJ1-1; size: -; CDR3: CASRVGMNTEAFF; DNA: TGTGCCAGCAGGGTGGGAATGAACACTGAAGCTTTCTTT
D: TRBD1; V: TRBV2; J: TRBJ1-1; size: -; CDR3: CASRVDRARNTEAFF; DNA: TGTGCCAGCAGGGTGGACAGGGCCAGGAACACTGAAGCTTTCTTT
D: TRBD1; V: TRBV30; J: TRBJ2-6; size: once; CDR3: CAWSTPDRDGGANVLTF; DNA: TGTGCCTGGAGTACCCCGGACAGGGATGGTGGGGCCAACGTCCTGACTTTC
D: TRBD2; V: TRBV7-2; J: TRBJ2-1; size: -; CDR3: CASSFTTGLGYNEQFF; DNA: TGTGCCAGCAGCTTCACTACGGGACTAGGATACAATGAGCAGTTCTTC
D: TRBD2; V: TRBV28; J: TRBJ2-5; size: once; CDR3: CASSLGGAWRAQYF; DNA: TGTGCCAGCAGTCTCGGGGGGGCCTGGCGGGCCCAGTACTTC
D: TRBD2; V: TRBV30; J: TRBJ2-7; size: -; CDR3: CAGHSGGLYEQYF; DNA: TGTGCCGGCCATAGCGGGGGGTTATACGAGCAGTACTTC
D: TRBD1; V: TRBV10-3; J: TRBJ2-7; size: -; CDR3: CAISGAQRTGVQYF; DNA: TGTGCCATCAGTGGCGCCCAGAGAACAGGGGTGCAGTACTTC
D: -; V: TRBV5-5; J: TRBJ2-6; size: -; CDR3: CASSLAVVGSGANVLTF; DNA: TGTGCCAGCAGCTTGGCCGTAGTCGGCTCTGGGGCCAACGTCCTGACTTTC
D: -; V: TRBV4-2; J: TRBJ1-5; size: -; CDR3: CASSQQGLSQPQHF; DNA: TGTGCCAGCAGCCAACAGGGTCTTTCACAGCCCCAGCATTTT
D: -; V: TRBV2; J: TRBJ1-5; size: -; CDR3: CASSEQSGTPFGGYNQPQHF; DNA: TGTGCCAGCAGCGAACAATCCGGGACACCCTTCGGCGGGTACAATCAGCCCCAGCATTTT
D: TRBD1; V: TRBV7-8; J: TRBJ2-7; size: -; CDR3: CASSLPLRQGQNEQYF; DNA: TGTGCCAGCAGCTTACCCCTCAGACAGGGGCAAAACGAGCAGTACTTC
D: -; V: TRBV4-1; J: TRBJ2-7; size: -; CDR3: CASSPGPSSYEQYF; DNA: TGCGCCAGCAGCCCGGGACCGAGCTCCTACGAGCAGTACTTC
D: TRBD2; V: TRBV15; J: TRBJ2-1; size: -; CDR3: CATSRGGEGYNEQFF; DNA: TGTGCCACCAGCAGAGGGGGGGAGGGTTACAATGAGCAGTTCTTC
D: -; V: TRBV6-5; J: TRBJ1-1; size: -; CDR3: CASRPGLLWTEAFF; DNA: TGTGCCAGCAGACCGGGACTGCTTTGGACTGAAGCTTTCTTT
D: -; V: TRBV6-5; J: TRBJ2-1; size: -; CDR3: CASRVAGADEQFF; DNA: TGTGCCAGCAGGGTTGCAGGGGCTGATGAGCAGTTCTTC
D: -; V: TRBV2; J: TRBJ1-6; size: -; CDR3: CASSRDLNSPLHF; DNA: TGTGCCAGCAGTCGGGACCTTAATTCACCCCTCCACTTT
D: TRBD1; V: TRBV4-2; J: TRBJ1-1; size: -; CDR3: CASSQAYQGDAFF; DNA: TGTGCCAGCAGCCAAGCGTATCAGGGGGACGCTTTCTTT